This TCR beta chain was captured in a study of identical twins. Study-wide results and limits: Among beta out-of-frame sequences, excess sharing between twins appeared weaker.

Worth noting for this clonotype: Its antigen is still unknown.

MiXCR, run by TCRdb on the 5' RACE reads, gives a single entry per CDR3 protein. Of 500,000 to 700,000 distinct CDR3 sequences listed, about 7.6% are singletons. The ends lost 3 bases at V and 5 bases at J; junction bases unmatched: 7. CDR3 size: 15 residues. Germline V gene data show CDR1 as LGHDT and CDR2 as YNNKEL (reference sequence). These data also featured in a second study, about yellow fever vaccine responses in identical twins.

This TCR derives from a woman between 18 and 29 years old in good health. Sequenced: PBMCs. The rearrangement joins TRBV3-1 to TRBJ2-7; the match to TRBD1 covers 10 bases. The CDR3 DNA is TGTGCCAGCAGCCATCCGGGACAGGGGTACGACGAGCAGTACTTC. Its translation is CASSHPGQGYDEQYF.